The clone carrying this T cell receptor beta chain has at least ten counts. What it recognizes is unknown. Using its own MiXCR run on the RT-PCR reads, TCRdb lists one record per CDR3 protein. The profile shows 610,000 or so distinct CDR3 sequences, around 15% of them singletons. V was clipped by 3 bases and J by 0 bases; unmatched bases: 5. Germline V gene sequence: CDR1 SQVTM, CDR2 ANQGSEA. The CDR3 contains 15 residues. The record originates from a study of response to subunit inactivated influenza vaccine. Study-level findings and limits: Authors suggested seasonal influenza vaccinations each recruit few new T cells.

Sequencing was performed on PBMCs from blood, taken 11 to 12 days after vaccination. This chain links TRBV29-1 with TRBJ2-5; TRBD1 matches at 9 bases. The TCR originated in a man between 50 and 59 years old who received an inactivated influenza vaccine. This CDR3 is CSVDGDRGYQETQYF. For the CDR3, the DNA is TGCAGCGTTGATGGCGACAGGGGGTACCAAGAGACCCAGTACTTC. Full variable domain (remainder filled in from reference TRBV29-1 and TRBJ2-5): SAVISQKPSRDICQRGTSLTIQCQVDSQVTMMFWYRQQPGQSLTLIATANQGSEATYESGFVIDKFPISRPNLTFSTLTVSNMSPEDSSIYLCSVDGDRGYQETQYFGPGTRLLVL.